This entry lists 17 T cell receptor beta chains sequenced from one sample in a study of blood T cells in healthy people across ages. Primed by a sample-barcoded 5' primer and a J-beta primer mix, a second PCR proceeded for about 6 to 12 cycles. TCRdb called the 5' RACE reads again in MiXCR, with one record for every CDR3 protein. The table includes roughly 800,000 distinct CDR3 sequences, 25% detected once. The same specimen was also included in a second study, on T cells of mothers and their children.

Sequencing was done on a sample of blood. Receptors originate from a boy younger than 18 in good health.

In its sample, this clonotype was seen a few times. This rearrangement joins TRBV7-9 to TRBJ2-1; no clear D gene. This CDR3 region has 13 residues. The V gene's germline CDR1 is SEHNR and CDR2 FQNEAQ (reference sequence). Trimming removed 8 bases from V and 6 bases from J, with 14 bases in between. The CDR3 region has the DNA TGTGCCAGCTCAGCACCCTCGAGCAATGAGCAGTTCTTC. This translates into CASSAPSSNEQFF.

The chain joins TRBV12-3 or TRBV12-4 to TRBJ2-3; 10 positions agree with TRBD1. The CDR3 is made up of 16 amino acids. The V gene end was trimmed by 4 bases and the J gene end by 4 bases; junction bases not matched to a gene: 8. For the CDR3, the DNA is TGTGCCAGCAGTTCGGTGGACAGGGGGGACCCAGATACGCAGTATTTT. Protein: CASSSVDRGDPDTQYF.

V is TRBV7-9 and J is TRBJ2-5; perhaps D is TRBD1 or TRBD2 (5 bases each). The J call may be mistaken, given a closer DNA end match to TRBJ2-1. Per the germline V gene, CDR1 is SEHNR and CDR2 is FQNEAQ (reference sequence). The CDR3 length is 14 residues. CDR3 nucleotides: TGTGCCAGCAGCCCCGGCCGAGGGGCGCCTGAGCAGTTCTTC. Translating gives CASSPGRGAPEQFF.

This clonotype was seen ten or more times. This chain links TRBV29-1 with TRBJ2-7; a possible D gene is TRBD2 (5 bases). Looked up from germline, CDR1 is SQVTM and CDR2 is ANQGSEA. This CDR3 has 12 residues. The V gene lost 2 bases and the J gene lost 10 bases, with 15 bases spanning the gap. The CDR3 reads CSVEPPLGGQYF. CDR3 in DNA: TGCAGCGTTGAACCCCCTCTTGGAGGACAGTACTTC.

V is TRBV7-9 and J is TRBJ2-3; a possible D gene is TRBD2 (6 bases). CDR3 length: 19 residues. Per the germline V gene, CDR1 is SEHNR and CDR2 is FQNEAQ (reference sequence). The germline V and J ends were trimmed by 4 bases and 1 base, with 24 bases remaining between them. CDR3 bases: TGTGCCAGCAGCTCCCTGGGGGGAACAGAGGGCGACGGCACAGATACGCAGTATTTT. This codes for CASSSLGGTEGDGTDTQYF.

The chain links TRBV11-3 to TRBJ2-1, with 10 bases that match TRBD2. There are 17 residues in the CDR3. Trimming at V came to 2 bases and at J to 7 bases, leaving 11 bases not matched to a gene. CDR1 and CDR2 (germline): SGHNT, YENEEA. In DNA, the CDR3 is TGTGCCAGCAGCTTAATCCTAAGCGGGAGGGCCAAAAATGAGCAGTTCTTC. Protein: CASSLILSGRAKNEQFF.

This clonotype was counted only a few times. This chain joins TRBV28 and TRBJ1-1; D is possibly TRBD1 (6 bases). This CDR3 spans 13 amino acids. Deletions cut 2 bases from V and 7 bases from J, with 11 bases between. The germline gives CDR1 MDHEN, CDR2 SYDVKM. CDR3 sequence reads: CASSLTRGLEAFF. Here the CDR3 DNA reads TGTGCCAGCAGTTTAACCAGGGGCCTTGAAGCTTTCTTT.

This clonotype was seen more than once but under ten times. This chain connects TRBV20-1 to TRBJ2-7; 11 nucleotides match TRBD2. With V trimmed by 2 bases and J by 5 bases, 2 bases remained unmatched. The CDR3 extends over 13 amino acids. The germline V gene has CDR1 DFQATT and CDR2 SNEGSKA (reference sequence). The CDR3: CSARLAGGHEQYF. The CDR3 DNA sequence: TGCAGTGCTAGACTAGCGGGGGGCCACGAGCAGTACTTC.

This clonotype was found a few times. This chain joins TRBV20-1 and TRBJ1-5; a weak D match, TRBD1 (5 bases). Germline CDR1 is DFQATT and CDR2 is SNEGSKA (reference sequence). V shed 3 bases and J shed 0 bases, with 18 bases lying between them. The CDR3 covers 17 residues. The CDR3 DNA is TGCAGTGCTAGTGCAGGGACGGCCGGGCGTAGCAATCAGCCCCAGCATTTT. Encoded protein: CSASAGTAGRSNQPQHF.

CDR3 sequence: CASSYEGAQQETQYF. The CDR3 DNA is TGTGCCAGCAGTTACGAGGGGGCCCAACAAGAGACCCAGTACTTC. This chain joins TRBV6-2 or TRBV6-3 and TRBJ2-5, with TRBD1 matching 7 bases. Germline CDR1 reads MNHEY; CDR2 reads SVGEGT. This CDR3 region has 15 residues. V lost 2 bases to trimming and J lost 2 bases; unmatched junction nucleotides: 5.

The chain has TRBV29-1 and TRBJ1-4; TRBD1 is a possible D gene (6 bases). V lost 5 bases, J lost 5 bases, and 9 bases lay in between. The CDR3 covers 12 residues. Germline CDR1 is SQVTM and CDR2 is ANQGSEA. CDR3 sequence reads: CSVMQGNEKLFF. CDR3 bases: TGCAGCGTTATGCAGGGGAATGAAAAACTGTTTTTT. The variable domain in full, with the rest retrieved from reference TRBV29-1 and TRBJ1-4, is SAVISQKPSRDICQRGTSLTIQCQVDSQVTMMFWYRQQPGQSLTLIATANQGSEATYESGFVIDKFPISRPNLTFSTLTVSNMSPEDSSIYLCSVMQGNEKLFFGSGTQLSVL.

The rearrangement links TRBV4-3 to TRBJ2-3, with 10 bases lining up with TRBD2. J gave up 1 base and V 2 bases, and 3 bases lay outside the gene matches. CDR3 size: 16 residues. Germline CDR1 LGHNA, CDR2 YSLEER. Here the CDR3 reads CASSQRTSGGTDTQYF. The CDR3 DNA reads TGCGCCAGCAGCCAACGAACTAGCGGGGGCACAGATACGCAGTATTTT.

This rearrangement joins TRBV12-3 or TRBV12-4 to TRBJ1-4; D remains unclear. Trimming pared 8 bases from V and 2 bases from J, leaving 9 bases between. The CDR3 is 13 amino acids. Here the CDR3 reads CASGRTTNEKLFF. In nucleotides, the CDR3 is TGTGCCAGCGGGCGGACGACTAATGAAAAACTGTTTTTT.

The DNA of the CDR3 is TGCGCCAGCAGCCCAACTTACTGGGCCGAGCGAGTAGCCTACGAGCAGTACTTC. The encoded protein is CASSPTYWAERVAYEQYF. V gene TRBV4-3 combines with J gene TRBJ2-1; D ambiguous. The closer fit of TRBJ2-7 to the DNA end suggests the J call may be wrong. This CDR3 has 18 residues. The germline V gene has CDR1 LGHNA and CDR2 YSLEER.

A few counts support this clonotype. The chain has TRBV3-1 and TRBJ1-2; D unresolved. The germline CDR1 and CDR2 sequences are LGHDT and YNNKEL (reference sequence). CDR3 length: 13 amino acids. V was pared by 2 bases and J by 7 bases, with 11 bases between. CDR3 loop: CASSQLQVSGYTF. The DNA for the CDR3 is TGTGCCAGCAGCCAATTGCAGGTTTCTGGCTACACCTTC.

Turning to this clonotype: One end of the junction does not line up with germline, which may come from a read error. The chain couples TRBV7-7 to TRBJ2-5; D uncertain. The germline V gene has CDR1 SSHAT and CDR2 FNYEAQ (reference sequence). CDR3 size: 15 residues. CDR3 protein: CASSLNDGLQETQYF. For the CDR3, the DNA is TGTGCTAGCAGCTTAAATGACGGCCTCCAAGAGACCCAGTACTTC.

The chain uses TRBV28 and TRBJ2-5; D might be TRBD1 (6 bases). Trimming shortened V by 4 bases and J by 5 bases, and 20 bases separated the two germline ends. CDR3 size: 16 residues. The germline CDR1 and CDR2 sequences are MDHEN and SYDVKM. CDR3 region: CASSSQTGRLLETQYF. The CDR3 DNA sequence: TGTGCCAGCAGTTCCCAGACAGGCCGTCTTTTGGAGACCCAGTACTTC.